Below are 8 T cell receptor beta chains sequenced from a single sample in a study of monozygotic twins with inflammatory bowel disease. TCRdb reprocessed the 5' RACE reads and reports one entry per CDR3 protein, with no DNA. The sample spans over 200,000 distinct CDR3 sequences; the ten largest clones claim roughly 7.1%. The sequencing sample was made of blood. The receptors shown here come from a human donor with ulcerative colitis or Crohn's disease, or a healthy co-twin of an affected twin (not recorded which).

The rearrangement joins TRBV7-8 to TRBJ2-3; TCRdb lists TRBD1, though no DNA is available to test this call. This CDR3 is built from 16 residues. Germline V CDR1 and CDR2: SGHVS, FQNEAQ. The CDR3 sequence is CASSFGTGLYTDTQYF.

V usage is TRBV5-6 and J usage is TRBJ2-1; the TRBD2 assignment by TCRdb is unverifiable without DNA. CDR3 length equals 19 residues. Germline V lookup: CDR1 SGHDT, CDR2 YYEEEE. CDR3 sequence: CASSSPGLAEASSYNEQFF.

This chain links TRBV4-2 with TRBJ1-1. Germline CDR1 is LGHNA and CDR2 is YNFKEQ. This CDR3 has 13 amino acids. This chain's CDR3 is CASSGQVNTEAFF.

The gene calls are TRBV6-1 and TRBJ2-5; TCRdb's assignment of TRBD2 cannot be checked, as there is no DNA. The V gene's germline CDR1 is MNHNS and CDR2 SASEGT. CDR3 length: 17 amino acids. The CDR3 loop reads CASSEALPAGDRETQYF.

V is TRBV7-7 and J is TRBJ2-1; the D gene TCRdb calls, TRBD2, cannot be checked with no DNA. Germline assignment: CDR1 SSHAT and CDR2 FNYEAQ (reference sequence). The CDR3 has 15 residues. CDR3: CASSLMSGESGEQFF.

V is TRBV6-2 or TRBV6-3 and J is TRBJ1-2; there is no DNA to check the TCRdb D call of TRBD1. Germline V gene sequence: CDR1 MNHEY, CDR2 SVGEGT. CDR3 length: 12 amino acids. The CDR3 protein is CASTDRVYGYTF.

The CDR3 sequence: CASGTWETQYF. The chain has TRBV19 and TRBJ2-5. This CDR3 is built from 11 residues. The germline gives CDR1 LNHDA, CDR2 SQIVND (reference sequence).

This rearrangement joins TRBV9 to TRBJ2-1; TCRdb indicates TRBD2, and absent DNA this call remains unverified. CDR3 length: 15 amino acids. Germline CDR1 reads SGDLS; CDR2 reads YYNGEE. The chain's CDR3 is CASSVGQRFYNEQFF.